The 6 T cell receptor beta chains below were found in one sample sequenced in a study of blood T cell repertoires in COVID-19. Data came from immunoSEQ multiplex PCR; TCRdb stores just in-frame clones and leaves some out. This sample carries over 200,000 clones, 80% to 90% of them seen once, and the ten largest clones take about 4.7%. Sample: PBMCs or T cells enriched from blood (not recorded which). These receptors were collected from a woman in her twenties or thirties who had been exposed to COVID-19.

The chain joins TRBV7-8 to TRBJ1-1; no definite D call. This CDR3 has 14 residues. The V end lost 1 base, the J end lost 4 bases, and 10 bases lay between the germline ends. The germline V gene has CDR1 SGHVS and CDR2 FQNEAQ. The CDR3 reads CASSLVQVGTEAFF. CDR3 bases: TGTGCCAGCAGCTTAGTCCAGGTTGGCACTGAAGCTTTCTTT.

V gene TRBV10-3 combines with J gene TRBJ2-7, with 10 bases that match TRBD2. The CDR3 is made up of 14 amino acids. Germline CDR1 and CDR2: ENHRY and SYGVKD. The V and J ends lost 6 bases and 2 bases, in that order; junction bases with no gene match: 4. The CDR3 sequence is CAISLAGETYEQYF. In nucleotides, the CDR3 is TGTGCCATCAGCCTAGCGGGGGAGACCTACGAGCAGTACTTC.

The rearrangement links TRBV4-1 to TRBJ1-5; the D gene is possibly TRBD1 (5 bases). The CDR3 length is 17 residues. CDR1 and CDR2 from the germline V gene are MGHRA and YSYEKL. Trimming shortened V by 0 bases and J by 0 bases, and 12 bases separated the two germline ends. CDR3 in amino acids: CASSQDRVGGSNQPQHF. The CDR3 coding sequence is TGCGCCAGCAGCCAAGATAGGGTGGGGGGTAGCAATCAGCCCCAGCATTTT.

The chain uses TRBV29-1 and TRBJ1-2, with 7 bases matching TRBD1. The CDR3 contains 14 residues. With 1 base clipped from V and 0 bases from J, the junction kept 2 bases outside the gene matches. Germline lookup yields CDR1 SQVTM and CDR2 ANQGSEA. CDR3 in DNA: TGCAGCGTTGAAGGGGACAGAACTAACTATGGCTACACCTTC. Translation gives CSVEGDRTNYGYTF.

This chain uses TRBV5-5 with TRBJ2-1, with a weak D call TRBD2 (5 bases). CDR1 is SGHKS and CDR2 is YYEKEE in the germline V gene (reference sequence). Trimming took off 0 bases at V and 6 bases at J, with 13 bases between the two ends. The CDR3 is made up of 15 amino acids. CDR3 coding DNA: TGTGCCAGCAGCTTGGCCCGTGGACTCGGCAATGAGCAGTTCTTC. It is translated as CASSLARGLGNEQFF.

The V call is TRBV5-1, the J call TRBJ1-2, with 11 bases fitting TRBD1. The ends lost 4 bases at V and 6 bases at J; junction bases unmatched: 5. Per the germline V gene, CDR1 is SGHRS and CDR2 is YFSETQ. The CDR3 consists of 14 residues. CDR3 protein: CASSAAGQGDGYTF. The CDR3 DNA is TGCGCCAGCAGCGCCGCGGGACAGGGGGATGGCTACACCTTC.